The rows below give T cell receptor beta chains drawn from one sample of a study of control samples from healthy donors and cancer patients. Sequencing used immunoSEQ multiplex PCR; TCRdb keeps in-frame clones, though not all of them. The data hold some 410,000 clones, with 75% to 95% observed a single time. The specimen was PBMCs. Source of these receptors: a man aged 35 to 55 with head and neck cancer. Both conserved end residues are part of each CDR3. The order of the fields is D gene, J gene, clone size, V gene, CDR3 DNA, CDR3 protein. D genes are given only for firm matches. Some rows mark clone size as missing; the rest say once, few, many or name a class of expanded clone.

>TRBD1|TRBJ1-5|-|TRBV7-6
TGTGCCAGCAGCCCGTACCCTGACAGGGGAGGTAGGCCCCAGCATTTT
CASSPYPDRGGRPQHF
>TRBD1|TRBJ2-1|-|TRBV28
TGTGCCAGCAGTTCCGGGACAGCCTCCTACAATGAGCAGTTCTTC
CASSSGTASYNEQFF
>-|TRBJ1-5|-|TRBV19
TGTGCCAGTAGTATAGCAGGGAGCAATCAGCCCCAGCATTTT
CASSIAGSNQPQHF
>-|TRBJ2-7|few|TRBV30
TGTGCCTGGAGTCGAGGGTCCTACGAGCAGTACTTC
CAWSRGSYEQYF
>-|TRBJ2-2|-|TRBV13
TGTGCCAGCAGCTCGCTACAGGTCGCCGGGGAGCTGTTTTTT
CASSSLQVAGELFF
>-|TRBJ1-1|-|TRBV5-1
TGCGCCAGCAGCCCGACGGCAGGGAACACTGAAGCTTTCTTT
CASSPTAGNTEAFF
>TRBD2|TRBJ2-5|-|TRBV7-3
TGTGCCAGCAGCTTAACGCCGGGACTAGCGGTCACCCAGTACTTC
CASSLTPGLAVTQYF
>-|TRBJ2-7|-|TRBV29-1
TGCAGCGTTCGAGGGCCAACCGGGAGCGAGCAGTACTTC
CSVRGPTGSEQYF
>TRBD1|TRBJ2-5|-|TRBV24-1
TGTGCCACCAGTGATGGCCCGGGACAGGGGATACAAGAGACCCAGTACTTC
CATSDGPGQGIQETQYF
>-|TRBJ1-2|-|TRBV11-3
TGTGCCAGCCCACGAGACGTCGGTACAGGTGGGTTCGGCTACACCTTC
CASPRDVGTGGFGYTF
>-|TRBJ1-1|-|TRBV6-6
TGTGCCAGCAGGGGGAACACTGAAGCTTTCTTT
CASRGNTEAFF
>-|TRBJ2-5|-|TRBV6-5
TGTGCCAGCGTAGACCTAGCAAGAGAGACCCAGTACTTC
CASVDLARETQYF
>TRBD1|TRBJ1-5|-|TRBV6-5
TGTGCCAGCAGATCGGACAGGTATAGCAATCAGCCCCAGCATTTT
CASRSDRYSNQPQHF
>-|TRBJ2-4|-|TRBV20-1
TGCAGTGCACCGGCGTTGAGCATTCAGTACTTC
CSAPALSIQYF
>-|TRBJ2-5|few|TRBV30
TGTGCCTGGAATAGAGGAGGCCAAGAGACCCAGTACTTC
CAWNRGGQETQYF
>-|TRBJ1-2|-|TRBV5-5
TGTGCCAGCAGCCCACAGAGTATCTATGGCTACACCTTC
CASSPQSIYGYTF
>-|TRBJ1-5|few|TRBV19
TGTGCCAGTTGCGACGGTTATCAGCCCCAGCATTTT
CASCDGYQPQHF
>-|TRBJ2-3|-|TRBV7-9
TGTGCCAGCAGCCCAAGTGGGCCCCCCACAGATACGCAGTATTTT
CASSPSGPPTDTQYF
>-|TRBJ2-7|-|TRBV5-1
TGCGCCAGCAGCTTGGTAACGGCCGGCCCCCTAGGGGAGCAGTACTTC
CASSLVTAGPLGEQYF
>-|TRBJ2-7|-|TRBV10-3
TGTGCCATCAGTGTGAGGCAAACCTACGAGCAGTACTTC
CAISVRQTYEQYF
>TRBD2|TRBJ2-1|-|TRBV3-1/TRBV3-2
TGTGCCAGCAGCCAGACAGGACTAGCGGGAGGGCCCGACAATGAGCAGTTCTTC
CASSQTGLAGGPDNEQFF
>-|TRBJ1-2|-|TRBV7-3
TGTGCCAGCAGCTTAGACACAATTAACTATGGCTACACCTTC
CASSLDTINYGYTF
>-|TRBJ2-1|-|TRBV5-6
TGTGCCAGCAGCTTGGTACAGGAGAGGTACAATGAGCAGTTCTTC
CASSLVQERYNEQFF
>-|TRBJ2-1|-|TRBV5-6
TGTGCCAGCAGCTTGCCCAGCGGCTACCTCTACAATGAGCAGTTCTTC
CASSLPSGYLYNEQFF
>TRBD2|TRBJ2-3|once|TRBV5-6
TGTGCCAGCACCGGGGGACTAGCGAGGGGCGATACGCAGTATTTT
CASTGGLARGDTQYF
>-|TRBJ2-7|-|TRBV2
TGTGCCAGCAGTGAAGGCGGAGCTCGTTCCTACGAGCAGTACTTC
CASSEGGARSYEQYF
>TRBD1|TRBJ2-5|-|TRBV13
TGTGCCAGCAGCCCCTCAGGGGGTGAGACCCAGTACTTC
CASSPSGGETQYF
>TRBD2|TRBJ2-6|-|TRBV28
TGTGCCAGCAGTTTACTCCAGGCGGGGGGCAGGGCCAACGTCCTGACTTTC
CASSLLQAGGRANVLTF
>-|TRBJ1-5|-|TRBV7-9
TGTGCCAGCAGCCCTCTGCTGAACAATCAGCCCCAGCATTTT
CASSPLLNNQPQHF
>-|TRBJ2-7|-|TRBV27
TGTGCCAGCAGTCCTAGGACAGACTCCTACGAGCAGTACTTC
CASSPRTDSYEQYF
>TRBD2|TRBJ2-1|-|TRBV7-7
TGTGCTAGCAGCTTAAATCCTCCCACGGGACTAGCGGGAGGGTACAATGAGCAGTTCTTC
CASSLNPPTGLAGGYNEQFF
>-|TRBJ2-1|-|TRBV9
TGTGCCAGCAGCGACGGCATACAGCCTAAGGTCAATGAGCAGTTCTTC
CASSDGIQPKVNEQFF
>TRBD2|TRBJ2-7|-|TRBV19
TGTGCCAGTAGTATGGCTAGCGGGAGATTGGACGAGCAGTACTTC
CASSMASGRLDEQYF
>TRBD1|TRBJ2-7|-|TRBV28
TGTGCCAGCAGTTTACCACCAGGCGGGGGACAGGGGGCGTACGAGCAGTACTTC
CASSLPPGGGQGAYEQYF
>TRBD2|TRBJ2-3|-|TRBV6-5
TGTGCCAGCAGTTCCCCTAGCGGGAGGGCCCGAGATACGCAGTATTTT
CASSSPSGRARDTQYF
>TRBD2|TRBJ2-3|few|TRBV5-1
TGCGCCAGCAGGAGACTAGCGGGGGGACTAAACACAGATACGCAGTATTTT
CASRRLAGGLNTDTQYF
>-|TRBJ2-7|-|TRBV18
TGTGCCAGCTCACAGAATGGGAGACGGAGCTCCTACGAGCAGTACTTC
CASSQNGRRSSYEQYF
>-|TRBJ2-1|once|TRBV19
TGTGCCAGTAGTATATCTAGCGCCGGGAATGGTGGTGAGCAGTTCTTC
CASSISSAGNGGEQFF
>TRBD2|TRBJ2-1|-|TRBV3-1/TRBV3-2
TGTGCCAGCAGTCTAGCGGGAGCTCGAAATGAGCAGTTCTTC
CASSLAGARNEQFF
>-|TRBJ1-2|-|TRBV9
TGTGCCAGCAGCGTAGGACGGTATGGCTACACCTTC
CASSVGRYGYTF
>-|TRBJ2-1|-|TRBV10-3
TGTGCCATCAGTGAGTATGAGGGCGCAAATCAGTTCTTC
CAISEYEGANQFF
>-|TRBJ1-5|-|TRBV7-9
TGTGCCAGCAGCTTATACCCAAATCAGCCCCAGCATTTT
CASSLYPNQPQHF
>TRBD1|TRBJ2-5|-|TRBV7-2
TGTGCCAGCAGCCATTCCGGGACAGGGTATGTGACCCAGTACTTC
CASSHSGTGYVTQYF
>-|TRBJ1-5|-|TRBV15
TGTGCCACCAGCAGGCGGACCCGGGTGGGTCAGCCCCAGCATTTT
CATSRRTRVGQPQHF
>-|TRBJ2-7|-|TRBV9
TGTGCCAGCAGCGTAGCGGCCGGACCCCTTTCCTACGAGCAGTACTTC
CASSVAAGPLSYEQYF
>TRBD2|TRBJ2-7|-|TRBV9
TGTGCCAGCAGCGTAGGTCTATGGATGCCTAGCGGTAACGAGCAGTACTTC
CASSVGLWMPSGNEQYF
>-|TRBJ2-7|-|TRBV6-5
TGTGCCAGCAGTTACTCGAGGGCAGGAAAGGGCGAGCAGTACTTC
CASSYSRAGKGEQYF
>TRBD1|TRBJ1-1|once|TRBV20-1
TGCAGTGCTGGACAGGATGAAGCTTTCTTT
CSAGQDEAFF
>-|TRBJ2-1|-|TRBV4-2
TGTGCCAGCAGCCAAGATGTGGCGATCTCCTACAATGAGCAGTTCTTC
CASSQDVAISYNEQFF
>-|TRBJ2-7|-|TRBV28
TGTGCCAGCAGTGGTGTCTCTAAGCCTAACGAGCAGTACTTC
CASSGVSKPNEQYF
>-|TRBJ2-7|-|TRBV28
TGTGCCAGCACCAAAGGGGGGGTTGGAAACGAGCAGTACTTC
CASTKGGVGNEQYF
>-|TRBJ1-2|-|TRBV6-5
TGTGCCAGCAGGGATTCATATGGCTACACCTTC
CASRDSYGYTF
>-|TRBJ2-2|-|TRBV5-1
TGCGCCAGCAGCTTAAGGGTCACAGGGTCCACCGGGGAGCTGTTTTTT
CASSLRVTGSTGELFF
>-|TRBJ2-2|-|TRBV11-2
TGTGCCAGCAGCCGGAACACCGGGGAGCTGTTTTTT
CASSRNTGELFF
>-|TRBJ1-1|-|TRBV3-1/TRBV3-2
TGTGCCAGCAGCCAAGGACTAACTGAAGCTTTCTTT
CASSQGLTEAFF
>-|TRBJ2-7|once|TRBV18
TGTGCCAGCTCACAGGGAGCCTACGAGCAGTACTTC
CASSQGAYEQYF
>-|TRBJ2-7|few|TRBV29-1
TGCAGCGGGGCTAGCTCCTACGAGCAGTACTTC
CSGASSYEQYF